The clone carrying this T cell receptor (beta chain) was recorded a few times. What it recognizes is unknown. The 5'RACE template-switching step produced TCR cDNA and added a universal primer site and UMIs. MiXCR, run by TCRdb on the 5' RACE reads, gives a single entry per CDR3 protein. The table shows 300,000 to 400,000 distinct CDR3 sequences, with 9.5% to 15% occurring only once. The sample comes from a study of T cells after yellow fever vaccination. The CDR3 spans 16 residues. J lost 4 bases, V lost 0 bases, and 4 bases had no gene match. Germline values: CDR1 SGHTA, CDR2 FQGNSA. Study-wide points: Contamination of FACS-sorted repertoires by abundant clonotypes from the bulk population could occur. At 95% to 98% for CD4 and over 80% for CD8, most primary-vaccination clones showed up again after the booster.

V and J are TRBV7-2 and TRBJ2-5; 11 nucleotides match TRBD1. Sequencing used CD4+ T cells sorted from PBMCs, obtained 15 days after the yellow fever booster vaccination. The receptor comes from a man in his late teens or twenties who received the YFV17D yellow fever vaccine. The DNA for the CDR3 is TGTGCCAGCAGCTTAGCGTGGACAGGGGGCGGAGAGACCCAGTACTTC. It is translated as CASSLAWTGGGETQYF.